A single sample gave rise to the 3 T cell receptor beta chains below, sequenced in a study of shared clonotypes between healthy human individuals. Produced via immunoSEQ multiplex PCR; TCRdb's table is partial and in-frame only. The sample holds over 800,000 clones, approximately 92% seen once. Only CD45RO-negative cells positively selected for CCR7 counted as naive CD8 cells, so terminally differentiated effector memory CD45RA+ cells were excluded. The sample was naive CD8+ T cells sorted from blood. Receptors were obtained from a man aged 25 to 45 in good health.

V and J are TRBV6-1 and TRBJ2-1, with 12 bases aligning to TRBD2. With V trimmed by 5 bases and J by 14 bases, 7 bases remained unmatched. This CDR3 spans 13 amino acids. Germline V lookup: CDR1 MNHNS, CDR2 SASEGT. The CDR3 nucleotides read TGTGCCAGCAGTCGACTAGCGGGAGTCCCTGAGTTCTTC. Translating gives CASSRLAGVPEFF.

The chain is built from TRBV27 and TRBJ2-5, with D possibly being TRBD1 or TRBD2 (5 bases each). Germline V gives CDR1 MNHEY, CDR2 SMNVEV (reference sequence). CDR3 length: 16 residues. V lost 6 bases, J lost 1 base, and 18 bases lay in between. The CDR3 sequence is CASSSRPGTFQETQYF. CDR3 coding DNA: TGTGCCAGCAGCTCTCGACCCGGGACCTTCCAAGAGACCCAGTACTTC.

The chain has TRBV7-7 and TRBJ2-1; 7 bases are shared with TRBD2. The J segment lost 6 bases and the V segment lost 0 bases, leaving 2 bases of the junction unmatched. This CDR3 contains 14 residues. Germline CDR1 is SSHAT and CDR2 is FNYEAQ (reference sequence). CDR3 sequence reads: CASSLASSGNEQFF. The CDR3, as DNA: TGTGCCAGCAGCTTAGCTTCTAGCGGCAATGAGCAGTTCTTC.